Listed below are T cell receptor beta chains from one sample, sequenced in a study of T cells in localized non-small cell lung cancer. Sequencing used immunoSEQ multiplex PCR; TCRdb keeps in-frame clones, though not all of them. The table shows fewer than 25,000 clones, with about 86% occurring only once. Sample: peripheral blood, taken before any cancer treatment. The receptors stem from a male donor aged 60 or over with stage II squamous cell lung carcinoma. The CDR3 runs from the conserved cysteine through the conserved F or W. D genes are given only for firm matches. The size entry is marked missing in some rows and otherwise reads once, few, many or a size class.

D	size	J	V	CDR3	DNA
-	-	TRBJ2-1	TRBV20-1	CSARPNNEQFF	TGCAGTGCTAGACCAAACAATGAGCAGTTCTTC
-	-	TRBJ1-6	TRBV7-2	CASSLETGRYSPLHF	TGTGCCAGCAGCTTGGAAACAGGGCGATATTCACCCCTCCACTTT
-	once	TRBJ2-1	TRBV2	CASRRAMGPNEQFF	TGTGCCTCACGGAGGGCCATGGGGCCCAATGAGCAGTTCTTC
-	-	TRBJ2-5	TRBV9	CASSAGQPRETQYF	TGTGCCAGCAGCGCCGGACAGCCTCGGGAGACCCAGTACTTC
TRBD2	-	TRBJ2-1	TRBV11-2	CASSQIAGGAYNEQFF	TGTGCCAGCAGCCAAATAGCGGGAGGGGCCTACAATGAGCAGTTCTTC
TRBD1	-	TRBJ2-7	TRBV5-1	CASSPWTGEDEQYF	TGCGCCAGCAGCCCCTGGACAGGGGAGGACGAGCAGTACTTC
-	few	TRBJ2-5	TRBV7-9	CASSPSISGRETQYF	TGTGCCAGCAGCCCATCGATAAGCGGCAGAGAGACCCAGTACTTC
-	-	TRBJ2-2	TRBV10-3	CAISDRQTNTGELFF	TGTGCCATCAGTGATAGACAGACCAACACCGGGGAGCTGTTTTTT
-	once	TRBJ2-7	TRBV21-1	CASSKADRGRYEQYF	TGTGCCAGCAGCAAAGCTGACAGGGGGCGCTACGAGCAGTACTTC
-	-	TRBJ1-2	TRBV5-4	CASSWGTDYYGYTF	TGTGCCAGCAGCTGGGGGACGGATTACTATGGCTACACCTTC
-	-	TRBJ2-7	TRBV27	CASSLSGGVGGEQYF	TGTGCCAGCAGTTTATCGGGCGGAGTGGGGGGAGAGCAGTACTTC